Listed below are T cell receptor beta chains from one sample, sequenced in a study of blood T cell repertoires in COVID-19. Data came from immunoSEQ multiplex PCR; TCRdb stores just in-frame clones and leaves some out. Among 240,000 or so clones listed, more than 75% were seen once. Material for sequencing was peripheral blood. The receptors originated from a woman aged 60-75 years with active or convalescent COVID-19. The CDR3 runs from the conserved cysteine through the conserved F or W. A D gene is named only where the DNA matches it firmly. A clone size is listed for some rows: how often the clone was seen (once, few, many), or a class if it is expanded.

v_gene	abundance	d_gene	j_gene	CDR3nt	CDR3aa
TRBV9	.	.	TRBJ1-5	TGTGCCAGCAGCAGGACAGATAGCAATCAGCCCCAGCATTTT	CASSRTDSNQPQHF
TRBV10-3	once	TRBD2	TRBJ2-2	TGTGCCATCAGTGAACTAGGACTAGCGACCGGGGAGCTGTTTTTT	CAISELGLATGELFF
TRBV4-3	.	.	TRBJ2-5	TGCGCCAGCAGCCTTGAACGGGGGACCCAGTACTTC	CASSLERGTQYF
TRBV6-5	.	.	TRBJ1-6	TGTGCCAGCAGTTACGTATCAGGGTATTCACCCCTCCACTTT	CASSYVSGYSPLHF
TRBV6-1	.	.	TRBJ2-6	TGTGCCAGCAGTGAAGCGATGGTGGGGGCCGTCCTGACTTTC	CASSEAMVGAVLTF
TRBV7-9	once	TRBD1	TRBJ2-5	TGTGCCAGCAGCCTGACAGGGTCTGAGACCCAGTACTTC	CASSLTGSETQYF
TRBV3-1/TRBV3-2	.	TRBD1	TRBJ1-6	TGTGCCAGCAGCCAAGGGCAGGGGGCGCGATCACCCCTCCACTTT	CASSQGQGARSPLHF
TRBV4-3	.	.	TRBJ1-2	TGCGCCAGCAGTTCGCCTCAGGAGGGCAACTATGGCTACACCTTC	CASSSPQEGNYGYTF
TRBV29-1	.	.	TRBJ1-1	TGCAGCGTTAGGCCTCAGGGGAGCACTGAAGCTTTCTTT	CSVRPQGSTEAFF
TRBV7-9	.	.	TRBJ1-2	TGTGCCAGCCAAGGGGTGGCGCTAGACTATGGCTACACCTTC	CASQGVALDYGYTF
TRBV30	.	TRBD1	TRBJ1-4	TGTGCCTGGAACAGGGGGACTAATGAAAAACTGTTTTTT	CAWNRGTNEKLFF
TRBV9	.	TRBD2	TRBJ2-3	TGTGCCAGCAACCTTAGCGGGGAAGAATCTCCAGATACGCAGTATTTT	CASNLSGEESPDTQYF
TRBV19	.	TRBD1	TRBJ2-6	TGTGCCAGTAGTATCAGGGACAGGGGGCTTACTGGGGCCAACGTCCTGACTTTC	CASSIRDRGLTGANVLTF
TRBV11-2	.	TRBD1	TRBJ1-6	TGTGCCAGCAGCCGGGACAGGGTATCACCCCTCCACTTT	CASSRDRVSPLHF
TRBV19	.	.	TRBJ1-5	TGTGCCAGTAGTATCGAAGCGAAGCCCCAGCATTTT	CASSIEAKPQHF
TRBV7-6	.	TRBD2	TRBJ2-1	TGTGCCAGCAGCTCTAGATCTGGGAGGGCCGCAGGGAATGAGCAGTTCTTC	CASSSRSGRAAGNEQFF
TRBV6-4	.	.	TRBJ1-1	TGTGCCAGCAGTGTGTCGGGGAACACTGAAGCTTTCTTT	CASSVSGNTEAFF
TRBV6-7	.	TRBD1	TRBJ2-4	TGTGCCAGCAGTTACTCGGGGTGGGACAGGGGAAAAAACATTCAGTACTTC	CASSYSGWDRGKNIQYF
TRBV24-1	.	.	TRBJ2-3	TGTGCCCACCGATGGGGCCACACAGATACGCAGTATTTT	CAHRWGHTDTQYF
TRBV6-2/TRBV6-3	.	.	TRBJ1-4	TGTGCCAGCAGTCGCCGACACAAGAATGAAAAACTGTTTTTT	CASSRRHKNEKLFF
TRBV14	.	.	TRBJ2-1	TGTGCCAGCAGCCAGGAGGGGCCACCATACAATGAGCAGTTCTTC	CASSQEGPPYNEQFF
TRBV9	.	.	TRBJ1-2	TGTGCCAGCAGCGTAGGACAGGAGTATGGCTACACCTTC	CASSVGQEYGYTF
TRBV7-9	.	TRBD1	TRBJ2-5	TGTGCCAGCAGCTTAGGGACAGGGCAGCGTAAAGAGACCCAGTACTTC	CASSLGTGQRKETQYF
TRBV24-1	.	.	TRBJ2-2	TGTGCCACCAGTGATCCTTACCAGGCCGGGGAGCTGTTTTTT	CATSDPYQAGELFF
TRBV6-6	once	.	TRBJ1-4	TGTGCCAGCAGTTACTCGACCCTACGCGGTGAAAAACTGTTTTTT	CASSYSTLRGEKLFF
TRBV18	.	.	TRBJ1-4	TGTGCCAGCTCACCACCTCCGTCCGGGGACTGGGGTGGTGAAAAACTGTTTTTT	CASSPPPSGDWGGEKLFF
TRBV19	.	.	TRBJ2-3	TGTGCCAGTAGTCTCACAGATACGCAGTATTTT	CASSLTDTQYF
TRBV9	.	TRBD2	TRBJ2-2	TGTGCCAGCAGCGTAGAGGGGCTAGCGGGGGTCACCGGGGAGCTGTTTTTT	CASSVEGLAGVTGELFF
TRBV7-6	many	.	TRBJ2-3	TGTGCCAGCAGCTTAGAAGCGTTTGCAGATACGCAGTATTTT	CASSLEAFADTQYF
TRBV5-5	.	.	TRBJ1-6	TGTGCCAGCAGCTTGGGGCCGACAAGCTCCTATAATTCACCCCTCCACTTT	CASSLGPTSSYNSPLHF
TRBV5-1	.	TRBD1	TRBJ2-4	TGCGCCAGCAGCGACGGACAGGGAAACATTCAGTACTTC	CASSDGQGNIQYF
TRBV10-3	.	.	TRBJ1-6	TGTGCCATCAGGCCCGGGGCGGGGGAGCTTAATTCACCCCTCCACTTT	CAIRPGAGELNSPLHF
TRBV7-9	.	.	TRBJ1-5	TGTGCCAGCAGCCGAGGCGGCAATCAGCCCCAGCATTTT	CASSRGGNQPQHF
TRBV5-4	.	TRBD2	TRBJ2-1	TGTGCCAGCAGCTTGAATTTTGGGACTAGCGGGGGTGAGCAGTTCTTC	CASSLNFGTSGGEQFF
TRBV11-1	few	.	TRBJ1-1	TGTGCCAGCAGCCGAAAATTGGGGGCGGAAGCTTTCTTT	CASSRKLGAEAFF
TRBV24-1	once	.	TRBJ2-2	TGTGCCACCAGTGATCCCACGAGGGGGGAGCTGTTTTTT	CATSDPTRGELFF
TRBV6-5	.	TRBD1	TRBJ2-5	TGTGCCAGCAAAAGGACAGGGTTGGCGGGAGAGACCCAGTACTTC	CASKRTGLAGETQYF
TRBV5-4	.	.	TRBJ2-5	TGTGCCAGCAGCTTGTCCCTACGAGGAGGGGAGACCCAGTACTTC	CASSLSLRGGETQYF